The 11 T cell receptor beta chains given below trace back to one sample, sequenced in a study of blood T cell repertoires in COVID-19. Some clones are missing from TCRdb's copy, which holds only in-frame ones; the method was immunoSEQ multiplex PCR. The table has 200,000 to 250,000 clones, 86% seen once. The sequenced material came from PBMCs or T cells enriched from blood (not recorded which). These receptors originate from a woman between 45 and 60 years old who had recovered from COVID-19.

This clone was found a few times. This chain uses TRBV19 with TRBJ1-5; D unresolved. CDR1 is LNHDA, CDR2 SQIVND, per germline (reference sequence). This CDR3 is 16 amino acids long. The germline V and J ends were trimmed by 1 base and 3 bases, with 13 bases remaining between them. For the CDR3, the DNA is TGTGCCAGTAGTATAGGTAGAGGGAGTAACAATCAGCCCCAGCATTTT. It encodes CASSIGRGSNNQPQHF.

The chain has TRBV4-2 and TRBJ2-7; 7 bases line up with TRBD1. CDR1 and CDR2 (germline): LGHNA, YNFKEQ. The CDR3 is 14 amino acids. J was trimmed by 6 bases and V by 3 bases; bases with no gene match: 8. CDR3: CASSQDRDSAEQYF. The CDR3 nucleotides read TGTGCCAGCAGCCAGGACCGGGACAGCGCCGAGCAGTACTTC.

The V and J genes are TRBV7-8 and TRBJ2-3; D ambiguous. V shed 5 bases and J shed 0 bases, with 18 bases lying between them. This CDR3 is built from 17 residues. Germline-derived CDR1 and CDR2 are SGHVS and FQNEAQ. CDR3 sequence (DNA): TGTGCCAGCAGCACCCTCGGAGCTATTCCTAGCACAGATACGCAGTATTTT. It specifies CASSTLGAIPSTDTQYF.

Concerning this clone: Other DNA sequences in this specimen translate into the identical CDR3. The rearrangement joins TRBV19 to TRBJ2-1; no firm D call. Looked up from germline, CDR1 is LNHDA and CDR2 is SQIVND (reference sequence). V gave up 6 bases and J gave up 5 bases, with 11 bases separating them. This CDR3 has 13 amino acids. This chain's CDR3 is CASSRTEDNEQFF. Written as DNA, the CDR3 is TGTGCCAGTAGCCGCACTGAAGACAATGAGCAGTTCTTC.

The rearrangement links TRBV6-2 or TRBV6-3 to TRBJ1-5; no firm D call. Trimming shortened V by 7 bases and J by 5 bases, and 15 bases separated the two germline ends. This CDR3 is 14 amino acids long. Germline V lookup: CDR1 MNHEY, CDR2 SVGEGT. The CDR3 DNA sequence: TGTGCCAGCACCCCCCACGTCGGGGATCAGCCCCAGCATTTT. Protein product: CASTPHVGDQPQHF.

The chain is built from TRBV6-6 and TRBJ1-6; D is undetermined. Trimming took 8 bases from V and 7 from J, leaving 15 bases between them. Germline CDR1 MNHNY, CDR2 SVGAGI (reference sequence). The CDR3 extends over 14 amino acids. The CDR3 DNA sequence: TGTGCCAGCTACTCACCGGTAACCAATTCACCCCTCCACTTT. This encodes CASYSPVTNSPLHF.

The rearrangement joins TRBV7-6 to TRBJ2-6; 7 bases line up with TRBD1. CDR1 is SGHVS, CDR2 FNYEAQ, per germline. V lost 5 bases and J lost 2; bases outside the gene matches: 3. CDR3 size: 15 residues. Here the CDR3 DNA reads TGTGCCAGCAGCACGACAGGGACTGGGGCCAACGTCCTGACTTTC. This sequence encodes CASSTTGTGANVLTF.

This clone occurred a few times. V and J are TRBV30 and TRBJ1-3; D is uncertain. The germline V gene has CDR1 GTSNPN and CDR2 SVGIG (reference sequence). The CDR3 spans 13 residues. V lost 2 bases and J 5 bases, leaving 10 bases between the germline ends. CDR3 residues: CAWSIRSRNTIYF. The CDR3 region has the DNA TGTGCCTGGAGTATTAGGAGCCGAAACACCATATATTTT.

This CDR3 reads CASSVGGGLGAYEQYF. DNA of the CDR3: TGTGCCAGCAGCGTAGGGGGGGGCCTCGGGGCCTACGAGCAGTACTTC. The genes are TRBV9 and TRBJ2-7, with D maybe TRBD2 (7 bases). Germline V gene sequence: CDR1 SGDLS, CDR2 YYNGEE. The CDR3 has 16 amino acids. Trimming pared 0 bases from V and 2 bases from J, leaving 15 bases between.

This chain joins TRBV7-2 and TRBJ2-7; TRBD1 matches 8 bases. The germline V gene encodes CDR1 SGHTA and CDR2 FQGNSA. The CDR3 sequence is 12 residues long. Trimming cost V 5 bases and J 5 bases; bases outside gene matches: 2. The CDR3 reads CASSGTGDEQYF. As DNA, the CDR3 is TGTGCCAGCAGCGGGACAGGTGACGAGCAGTACTTC.

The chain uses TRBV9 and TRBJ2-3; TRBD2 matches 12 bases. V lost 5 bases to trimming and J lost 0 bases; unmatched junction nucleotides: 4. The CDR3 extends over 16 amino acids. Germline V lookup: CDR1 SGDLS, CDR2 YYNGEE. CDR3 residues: CASRRLAGVSTDTQYF. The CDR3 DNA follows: TGTGCCAGCAGAAGACTAGCGGGGGTCAGCACAGATACGCAGTATTTT.